The 3 T cell receptor beta chains presented below share a single source sample, sequenced in a study of blood T cells in healthy people across ages. A sample-barcoded 5' primer and a J-beta primer mix were used in a second PCR of about 6 to 12 cycles. TCRdb ran MiXCR on the 5' RACE reads and lists one entry per CDR3 protein. The sample lists about 830,000 distinct CDR3 sequences; approximately 59% were seen once. Material: blood. The origin of the receptors is a man aged 30 to 39 in good health.

The chain links TRBV5-1 to TRBJ2-1; 7 nucleotides align to TRBD2. J was trimmed by 3 bases and V by 5 bases; bases with no gene match: 8. The CDR3 runs 15 residues. Germline V gene lookup returns CDR1 SGHRS and CDR2 YFSETQ. CDR3 amino acids: CASRGLGRDYNEQFF. CDR3 bases: TGCGCCAGCAGGGGGTTGGGGAGGGACTACAATGAGCAGTTCTTC.

The V gene is TRBV19, the J gene TRBJ2-1; maybe TRBD1 (6 bases). The CDR3 covers 11 residues. The V gene's germline CDR1 is LNHDA and CDR2 SQIVND (reference sequence). Trimming removed 1 base from V and 15 bases from J, with 10 bases in between. Here the CDR3 reads CASSIGTGSFF. The CDR3 region has the DNA TGTGCCAGTAGTATAGGTACAGGGTCGTTCTTC.

V is TRBV5-1 and J is TRBJ2-5, with a weak D call TRBD1 (6 bases). The DNA end is more similar to TRBJ2-7, so the J call may be wrong. Germline values: CDR1 SGHRS, CDR2 YFSETQ. The CDR3 has 14 residues. The chain's CDR3 is CASSLDRVRDEQYF. The CDR3 DNA sequence: TGCGCCAGCAGCTTGGACAGGGTACGTGACGAGCAGTACTTC.